Each of the 18 T cell receptor beta chains below was sequenced from the same sample in a study of beta chain features in type 1 diabetes. Whole-study results and caveats: In every one of the four CD4+ subsets, TCRB CDR3s were moderately but significantly shorter in Type 1 diabetes patients.

Antigens for these TCRs are unknown. Every isolated RNA sample was fully reverse transcribed, so sequencing captured expressed TCRB transcripts. Here immunoSEQ multiplex PCR was the method, and the copy in TCRdb shows in-frame clones only, minus some. The sample consists of around 690,000 clones, around 12% of them appearing once. What was sequenced was naive CD4+ T cells from blood. All receptors come from a man in his thirties or forties with type 1 diabetes.

The genes are TRBV10-3 and TRBJ1-4; TRBD1 agrees at 8 bases. V was pared by 3 bases and J by 5 bases, with 8 bases of the junction left unmatched. The CDR3 covers 16 residues. CDR1 and CDR2 from the germline V gene are ENHRY and SYGVKD. The CDR3 DNA reads TGTGCCATCAGTGACCTACCGGGACAGGCAAATGAAAAACTGTTTTTT. Encoded protein: CAISDLPGQANEKLFF.

This clone was picked up many times. The CDR3, as DNA: TGTGCCACCGCCCTAGGAAGGAACACTGAAGCTTTCTTT. As protein: CATALGRNTEAFF. The genes are TRBV2 and TRBJ1-1, with no clear D. The germline V gene encodes CDR1 SNHLY and CDR2 FYNNEI. The CDR3 spans 13 residues. V lost 10 bases and J 1 base, leaving 13 bases between the germline ends.

CDR3 in amino acids: CASSVVDRTDYTEAFF. The CDR3 DNA sequence: TGTGCCAGCAGCGTAGTCGATAGGACGGATTACACTGAAGCTTTCTTT. The V gene is TRBV9, the J gene TRBJ1-1; D remains ambiguous. The V and J ends lost 0 bases and 3 bases respectively, with 15 bases between them. Germline CDR1 is SGDLS and CDR2 is YYNGEE. There are 16 residues in the CDR3.

This chain joins TRBV28 and TRBJ1-2; D not resolved. V was clipped by 3 bases and J by 8 bases, with 10 bases between them. Germline lookup yields CDR1 MDHEN and CDR2 SYDVKM. The CDR3 is 12 amino acids. DNA of the CDR3: TGTGCCAGCAGTTTGGCCGCGCGAGGCTACACCTTC. Translating it yields CASSLAARGYTF.

Comments on this clone: Distinct nucleotide sequences in the sample also encode this CDR3. The rearrangement joins TRBV4-3 to TRBJ1-2; 9 bases align to TRBD1. V was pared by 4 bases and J by 8 bases, with 5 bases of the junction left unmatched. CDR1 is LGHNA, CDR2 YSLEER, per germline. CDR3 size: 13 residues. CDR3 amino acids: CASSPRTGDGYTF. CDR3 sequence (DNA): TGCGCCAGCAGCCCACGGACAGGGGACGGCTACACCTTC.

This chain connects TRBV7-2 to TRBJ2-1, with D possibly matching TRBD1 (5 bases). Germline V gene data show CDR1 as SGHTA and CDR2 as FQGNSA. The CDR3 totals 16 residues. Trimming took 0 bases from V and 2 from J, leaving 11 bases between them. DNA of the CDR3: TGTGCCAGCAGCTTAGCACAGGCGCTCACCTACAATGAGCAGTTCTTC. It translates to CASSLAQALTYNEQFF.

The sample holds a few counts of this clone. The V call is TRBV29-1, the J call TRBJ1-2; D perhaps matches TRBD1 (6 bases). The CDR3 length is 14 residues. Germline V CDR1 and CDR2: SQVTM, ANQGSEA. The CDR3 protein is CNPSGAMWVYGYTF. Written as DNA, the CDR3 is TGCAACCCATCAGGGGCCATGTGGGTATATGGCTACACCTTC. Based on the CDR3 plus reference TRBV29-1 and TRBJ1-2, the full variable domain is SAVISQKPSRDICQRGTSLTIQCQVDSQVTMMFWYRQQPGQSLTLIATANQGSEATYESGFVIDKFPISRPNLTFSTLTVSNMSPEDSSIYLCNPSGAMWVYGYTFGSGTRLTVV.

This clone was observed a handful of times. The V call is TRBV28, the J call TRBJ2-5; 7 bases fit TRBD1. The CDR3 covers 13 residues. Trimming at V came to 5 bases and at J to 1 base, leaving 1 base not matched to a gene. CDR1 MDHEN and CDR2 SYDVKM come from the germline V gene. The CDR3 DNA sequence: TGTGCCAGCAGTAGACAGGGCCAAGAGACCCAGTACTTC. It codes for CASSRQGQETQYF. The full variable domain, rest sourced from reference TRBV28 and TRBJ2-5, is DVKVTQSSRYLVKRTGEKVFLECVQDMDHENMFWYRQDPGLGLRLIYFSYDVKMKEKGDIPEGYSVSREKKERFSLILESASTNQTSMYLCASSRQGQETQYFGPGTRLLVL.

This clone was found a few times. V and J are TRBV7-2 and TRBJ2-3, with 8 bases matching TRBD2. The CDR3 is 17 residues long. Germline V gene sequence: CDR1 SGHTA, CDR2 FQGNSA. The trim removed 5 bases at V and 6 bases at J, leaving 16 bases unmatched. The CDR3 nucleotides are TGTGCCAGCAGCCCAATCGGAGCGGGGGCGCCCGATGATACGCAGTATTTT. It encodes CASSPIGAGAPDDTQYF.

This clone was observed a few times. The rearrangement links TRBV18 to TRBJ1-3; D ambiguous. CDR1 is KGHSH, CDR2 LQKENI, per germline. Trimming shortened V by 2 bases and J by 2 bases, and 4 bases separated the two germline ends. The CDR3 sequence is 13 residues long. For the CDR3, the DNA is TGTGCCAGCTCACCAGGGGCTGGAAACACCATATATTTT. Amino acid sequence: CASSPGAGNTIYF.

The chain has TRBV9 and TRBJ1-4; 9 bases map to TRBD1. The CDR3 has 14 residues. The trim removed 3 bases at V and 6 bases at J, leaving 3 bases unmatched. Germline-derived CDR1 and CDR2 are SGDLS and YYNGEE. CDR3 coding DNA: TGTGCCAGCAGCGCGGGACAGGGACATGAAAAACTGTTTTTT. Protein sequence: CASSAGQGHEKLFF.

The rearrangement joins TRBV11-2 to TRBJ2-1; the D gene is possibly TRBD2 (6 bases). This CDR3 is 15 amino acids long. Trimming took off 7 bases at V and 0 bases at J, with 13 bases between the two ends. Germline loops: CDR1 SGHAT, CDR2 FQNNGV. The CDR3 sequence is CASTGTPSSYNEQFF. CDR3 in DNA: TGTGCCAGCACCGGGACTCCGAGCTCCTACAATGAGCAGTTCTTC. Filled out from reference TRBV11-2 and TRBJ2-1, the complete variable domain reads EAGVAQSPRYKIIEKRQSVAFWCNPISGHATLYWYQQILGQGPKLLIQFQNNGVVDDSQLPKDRFSAERLKGVDSTLKIQPAKLEDSAVYLCASTGTPSSYNEQFFGPGTRLTVL.

This clone has more than one count but fewer than ten. V gene TRBV30 combines with J gene TRBJ1-4; D gene ambiguous. V was trimmed by 0 bases and J by 5 bases, leaving 7 bases between them. CDR3 length: 13 amino acids. The germline V gene has CDR1 GTSNPN and CDR2 SVGIG (reference sequence). The CDR3 loop reads CAWSVRRNEKLFF. CDR3 DNA sequence: TGTGCCTGGAGTGTACGGCGAAATGAAAAACTGTTTTTT.

The chain has TRBV6-1 and TRBJ2-3, with 7 positions matching TRBD2. V was pared by 6 bases and J by 6 bases, with 3 bases of the junction left unmatched. The CDR3 length is 12 residues. Germline values: CDR1 MNHNS, CDR2 SASEGT. CDR3 sequence: CASSLGGDTQYF. As DNA, the CDR3 is TGTGCCAGCAGCTTGGGAGGGGATACGCAGTATTTT.

This clone was picked up a small number of times. The chain employs TRBV7-9 and TRBJ1-5; 7 bases fit TRBD1. CDR3 length equals 15 residues. V was clipped by 5 bases and J by 5 bases; unmatched bases: 9. Germline V gene data show CDR1 as SEHNR and CDR2 as FQNEAQ (reference sequence). In nucleotides, the CDR3 is TGTGCCAGCAGCCGAACTGGGACAGACTATCAGCCCCAGCATTTT. Amino acid sequence: CASSRTGTDYQPQHF. Full variable domain (rest looked up from reference TRBV7-9 and TRBJ1-5): DTGVSQNPRHKITKRGQNVTFRCDPISEHNRLYWYRQTLGQGPEFLTYFQNEAQLEKSRLLSDRFSAERPKGSFSTLEIQRTEQGDSAMYLCASSRTGTDYQPQHFGDGTRLSIL.

This clone has more than one count but fewer than ten. The chain recombines TRBV30 with TRBJ1-4; 7 bases align to TRBD1. Trimming took 6 bases from V and 0 from J; bases not matched to a gene: 7. CDR1 is GTSNPN and CDR2 is SVGIG in the germline V gene (reference sequence). The CDR3 totals 15 residues. The CDR3, as DNA: TGTGCCTGTGCAGGGGGAAGTGCAACTAATGAAAAACTGTTTTTT. Translated, it gives CACAGGSATNEKLFF.

This clone has only a few counts. The junction departs from germline at one end; a sequencing error may be responsible. The V and J genes are TRBV7-7 and TRBJ2-2; D uncertain. Germline CDR1 SSHAT, CDR2 FNYEAQ (reference sequence). This CDR3 has 13 amino acids. The CDR3, as DNA: TGTGCTAGCACCTCCTTCAACACCGGGGAGCTGTTTTTT. The encoded protein is CASTSFNTGELFF.

This clone was recorded a few times. The chain couples TRBV12-5 to TRBJ2-5; D may be TRBD2 (5 bases). Per germline, CDR1 LGHNT and CDR2 FRNRAP. There are 12 residues in the CDR3. Trimming stripped 3 bases from V and 4 bases from J, with 6 bases between. CDR3 region: CASGFEGETQYF. DNA of the CDR3: TGTGCTAGTGGTTTCGAGGGAGAGACCCAGTACTTC.